These 15 T cell receptor beta chains originate from one sample sequenced in a study of shared clonotypes between healthy human individuals (dated by TCRdb to about 2020). Library construction relied on the immunoSEQ multiplex PCR assay. This is the immuneACCESS table as TCRdb keeps it, with only in-frame sequences that have V and J called. A part of the clones is gone; compared with another copy, unresolved V genes explain less than half, and the rest is unexplained. Counted in this sample were a few hundred thousand clones; roughly 96% of them appeared once. The top ten clones comprise about 0.32% of the sample. Input material: memory CD8+ T cells sorted from blood. The label giving this sample's cell subset or site can be read as: CD45RO+ cells pooled with CCR7-negative TemRA cells. The receptors shown here come from a man younger than 45 in good health.

Worth noting for this clone: Other DNA variants within this sample encode the same CDR3. V and J are TRBV20-1 and TRBJ1-5, with D uncertain. The V end lost 6 bases, the J end lost 5 bases, and 5 bases lay between the germline ends. Germline V lookup: CDR1 DFQATT, CDR2 SNEGSKA (reference sequence). The CDR3 consists of 10 residues. The CDR3: CSAGDQPQHF. For the CDR3, the DNA is TGCAGTGCCGGGGATCAGCCCCAGCATTTT.

The gene calls are TRBV11-3 and TRBJ2-5; 12 bases line up with TRBD2. The CDR3 has 18 residues. CDR1 is SGHNT, CDR2 YENEEA, per germline. Trimming cost V 0 bases and J 2 bases; bases outside gene matches: 7. The chain's CDR3 is CASSLELAGGPGQETQYF. Here the CDR3 DNA reads TGTGCCAGCAGCTTAGAGCTAGCGGGAGGGCCCGGGCAAGAGACCCAGTACTTC.

The CDR3 protein is CASSQDVPSRISGDTQYF. The CDR3 DNA reads as TGTGCCAGCAGCCAAGATGTACCCAGCCGGATCTCGGGGGATACGCAGTATTTT. The J gene is TRBJ2-3, the V gene TRBV14, with a weak D call TRBD2 (5 bases). This CDR3 comprises 18 residues. Trimming cost V 0 bases and J 6 bases, with 22 bases left between them. CDR1 is SGHDN, CDR2 FVKESK, per germline.

The count of this clone is one. This chain links TRBV5-6 with TRBJ1-2; D ambiguous. The CDR3 spans 13 residues. Germline lookup yields CDR1 SGHDT and CDR2 YYEEEE. V was clipped by 4 bases and J by 8 bases, with 15 bases between them. CDR3 nucleotide sequence: TGTGCCAGCAGCCCCCGCGAGGGTAAGGGCTACACCTTC. Residues: CASSPREGKGYTF.

This clone was found once. The chain links TRBV7-9 to TRBJ2-1; 7 bases match TRBD2. With V trimmed by 2 bases and J by 5 bases, 6 bases remained unmatched. CDR1 and CDR2 from the germline V gene are SEHNR and FQNEAQ (reference sequence). CDR3 length: 15 amino acids. CDR3 protein: CASSLLGGGNNEQFF. CDR3 in DNA: TGTGCCAGCAGCTTACTCGGCGGGGGAAACAATGAGCAGTTCTTC.

The chain has TRBV2 and TRBJ2-7; tentative D call: TRBD1 (5 bases). Germline V CDR1 and CDR2: SNHLY, FYNNEI. The V and J ends lost 7 bases and 5 bases respectively, with 15 bases between them. CDR3 length equals 13 residues. CDR3 DNA sequence: TGTGCCAGCACCGGACAAGGGATCGACGAGCAGTACTTC. The encoded protein is CASTGQGIDEQYF.

V and J are TRBV6-5 and TRBJ2-3; a possible D gene is TRBD2 (6 bases). The V end lost 4 bases, the J end lost 1 base, and 9 bases lay between the germline ends. This CDR3 is built from 14 residues. The germline V gene encodes CDR1 MNHEY and CDR2 SVGAGI. The CDR3 nucleotides are TGTGCCAGCAGTTCGGTAGCGGGCACAGATACGCAGTATTTT. It encodes CASSSVAGTDTQYF.

This clone was counted a few times. This chain links TRBV19 with TRBJ1-1; 7 bases align to TRBD1. The V and J ends lost 6 bases and 3 bases, in that order; junction bases with no gene match: 4. In germline, CDR1 is LNHDA, CDR2 SQIVND (reference sequence). This CDR3 has 13 residues. The DNA for the CDR3 is TGTGCCAGTAGGCGGGACAGTGACACTGAAGCTTTCTTT. It encodes CASRRDSDTEAFF. Variable domain in full (rest from reference TRBV19 and TRBJ1-1): DGGITQSPKYLFRKEGQNVTLSCEQNLNHDAMYWYRQDPGQGLRLIYYSQIVNDFQKGDIAEGYSVSREKKESFPLTVTSAQKNPTAFYLCASRRDSDTEAFFGQGTRLTVV.

As to this clone: Other nucleotide sequences in the sample specify the same CDR3. The chain has TRBV5-1 and TRBJ2-7, with 11 bases matching TRBD2. CDR3 length: 15 residues. Germline V gives CDR1 SGHRS, CDR2 YFSETQ. V dropped 4 bases and J dropped 4; count of bases not matched to a gene: 7. CDR3 residues: CASSLDGTSGYEQYF. CDR3 in DNA: TGCGCCAGCAGCCTTGACGGGACTAGCGGTTACGAGCAGTACTTC. Full variable domain (rest looked up from reference TRBV5-1 and TRBJ2-7): KAGVTQTPRYLIKTRGQQVTLSCSPISGHRSVSWYQQTPGQGLQFLFEYFSETQRNKGNFPGRFSGRQFSNSRSEMNVSTLELGDSALYLCASSLDGTSGYEQYFGPGTRLTVT.

The genes are TRBV6-6 and TRBJ1-4; D is unclear. CDR3 length: 14 amino acids. V was clipped by 4 bases and J by 0 bases, with 6 bases between them. Germline V CDR1 and CDR2: MNHNY, SVGAGI (reference sequence). The CDR3 nucleotides are TGTGCCAGCAGTTTTCCAGCAACTAATGAAAAACTGTTTTTT. Translating gives CASSFPATNEKLFF.

The CDR3 region is CASEPPGGAGGYTF. In nucleotides, the CDR3 is TGTGCCAGCGAACCCCCTGGAGGGGCGGGGGGCTACACCTTC. The chain couples TRBV2 to TRBJ1-2, with a possible D match to TRBD1 (5 bases). Trimming cost V 8 bases and J 8 bases, with 21 bases left between them. Germline CDR1 SNHLY, CDR2 FYNNEI. This CDR3 is built from 14 residues.

In nucleotides, the CDR3 is TGTGCCAGCAGCCAAGACTATAGGACCACCTACGAGCAGTACTTC. It is translated as CASSQDYRTTYEQYF. This chain connects TRBV14 to TRBJ2-7; no clear D gene. Trimming left V 0 bases short and J 2 bases short, with 11 bases between. Germline V gene sequence: CDR1 SGHDN, CDR2 FVKESK. The CDR3 has 15 amino acids.

The rearrangement links TRBV28 to TRBJ2-7, with D possibly matching TRBD2 (5 bases). V was pared by 8 bases and J by 0 bases, with 14 bases between. CDR3 length: 14 residues. Germline V gives CDR1 MDHEN, CDR2 SYDVKM. The CDR3 sequence: CASGEEASSYEQYF. In DNA, the CDR3 is TGTGCCAGCGGTGAGGAGGCCAGCTCCTACGAGCAGTACTTC.

To note about this clone: This same CDR3 is encoded by further DNA sequences in the sample. The chain couples TRBV28 to TRBJ2-7; TRBD2 matches at 9 bases. J lost 1 base, V lost 2 bases, and 0 bases had no gene match. The CDR3 spans 14 residues. Germline values: CDR1 MDHEN, CDR2 SYDVKM. The CDR3 nucleotides read TGTGCCAGCAGTTTACTAGCGGGATCCTACGAGCAGTACTTC. This sequence encodes CASSLLAGSYEQYF.

The V and J genes are TRBV9 and TRBJ1-5, with D uncertain. Germline CDR1 and CDR2: SGDLS and YYNGEE. V was pared by 0 bases and J by 5 bases, with 9 bases between. This CDR3 is 14 amino acids long. The CDR3 reads CASSVGVGDQPQHF. The CDR3 region has the DNA TGTGCCAGCAGCGTAGGGGTTGGCGATCAGCCCCAGCATTTT.